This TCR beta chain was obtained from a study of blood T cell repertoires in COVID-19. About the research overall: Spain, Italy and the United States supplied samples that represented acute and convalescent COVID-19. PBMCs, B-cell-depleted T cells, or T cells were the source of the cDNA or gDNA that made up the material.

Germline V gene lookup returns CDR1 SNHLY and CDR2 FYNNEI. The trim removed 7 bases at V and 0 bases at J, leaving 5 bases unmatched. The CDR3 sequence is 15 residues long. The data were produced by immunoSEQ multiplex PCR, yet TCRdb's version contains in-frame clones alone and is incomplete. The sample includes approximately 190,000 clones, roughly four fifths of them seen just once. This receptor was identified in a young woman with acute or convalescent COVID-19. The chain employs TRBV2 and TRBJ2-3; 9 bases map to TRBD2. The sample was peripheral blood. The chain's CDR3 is CASKKTSGSTDTQYF. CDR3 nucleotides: TGTGCCAGCAAAAAAACTAGCGGGAGCACAGATACGCAGTATTTT.